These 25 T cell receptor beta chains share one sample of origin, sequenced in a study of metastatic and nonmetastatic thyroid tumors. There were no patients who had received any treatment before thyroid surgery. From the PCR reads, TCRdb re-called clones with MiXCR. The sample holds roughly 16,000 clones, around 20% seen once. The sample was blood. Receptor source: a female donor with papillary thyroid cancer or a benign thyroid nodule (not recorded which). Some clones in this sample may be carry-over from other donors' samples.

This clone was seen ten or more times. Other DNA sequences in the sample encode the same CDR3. The DNA of the CDR3 is TGTGCCAGCAGCTTAGTCCAGGACACTGAAGCTTTCTTT. Its translation is CASSLVQDTEAFF. The chain has TRBV7-3 and TRBJ1-1; D call uncertain. V gave up 2 bases and J gave up 3 bases, with 7 bases separating them. The CDR3 loop spans 13 amino acids. Germline V gene data show CDR1 as SGHTA and CDR2 as FQGTGA.

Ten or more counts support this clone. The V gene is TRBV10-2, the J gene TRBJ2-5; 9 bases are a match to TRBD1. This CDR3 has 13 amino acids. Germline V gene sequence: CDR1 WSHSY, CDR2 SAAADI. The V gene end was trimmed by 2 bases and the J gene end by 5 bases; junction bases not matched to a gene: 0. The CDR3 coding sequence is TGCGCCAGCAGTGAGGGACAGGGGGAGACCCAGTACTTC. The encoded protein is CASSEGQGETQYF.

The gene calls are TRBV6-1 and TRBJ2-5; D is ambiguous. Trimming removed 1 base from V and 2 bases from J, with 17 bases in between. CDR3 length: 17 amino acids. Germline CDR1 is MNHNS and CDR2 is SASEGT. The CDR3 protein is CASSEGVSLIRQETQYF. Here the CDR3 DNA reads TGTGCCAGCAGTGAAGGCGTCAGCCTTATTCGACAAGAGACCCAGTACTTC.

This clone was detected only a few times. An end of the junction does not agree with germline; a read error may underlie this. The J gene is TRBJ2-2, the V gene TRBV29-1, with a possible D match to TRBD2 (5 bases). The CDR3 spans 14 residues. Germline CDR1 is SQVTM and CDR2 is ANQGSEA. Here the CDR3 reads CTQSSGGKHRGVVF. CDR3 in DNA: TGCACCCAATCCAGTGGCGGCAAACACCGGGGAGTTGTTTTT.

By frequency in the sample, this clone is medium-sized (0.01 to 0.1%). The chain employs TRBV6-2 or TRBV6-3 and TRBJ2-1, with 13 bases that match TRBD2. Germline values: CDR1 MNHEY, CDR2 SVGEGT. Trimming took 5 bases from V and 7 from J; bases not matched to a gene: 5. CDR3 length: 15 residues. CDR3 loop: CASSRLAGGRNEQFF. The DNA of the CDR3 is TGTGCCAGCAGTCGACTAGCGGGAGGAAGGAATGAGCAGTTCTTC.

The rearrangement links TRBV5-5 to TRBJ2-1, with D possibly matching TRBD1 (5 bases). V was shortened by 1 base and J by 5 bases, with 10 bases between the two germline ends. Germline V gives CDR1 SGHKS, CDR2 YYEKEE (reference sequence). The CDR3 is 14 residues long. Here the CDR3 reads CASSLSRANNEQFF. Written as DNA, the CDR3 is TGTGCCAGCAGCTTGTCCAGGGCGAACAATGAGCAGTTCTTC.

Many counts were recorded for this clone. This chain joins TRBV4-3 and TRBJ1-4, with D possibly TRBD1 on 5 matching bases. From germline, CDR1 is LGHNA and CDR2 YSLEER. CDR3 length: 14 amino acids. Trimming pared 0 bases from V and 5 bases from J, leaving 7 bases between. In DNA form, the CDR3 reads TGCGCCAGCAGCCAAGACAGGGAGAATGAAAAACTGTTTTTT. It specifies CASSQDRENEKLFF.

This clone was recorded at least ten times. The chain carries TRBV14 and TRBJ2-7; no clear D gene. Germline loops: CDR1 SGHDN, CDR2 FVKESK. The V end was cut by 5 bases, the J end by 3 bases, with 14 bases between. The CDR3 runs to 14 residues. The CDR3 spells CASSTLGISYEQYF. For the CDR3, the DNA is TGTGCCAGCAGCACTCTGGGGATAAGCTACGAGCAGTACTTC.

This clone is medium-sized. In DNA, the CDR3 is TGTGCCAGCAGCTTATTCTACGAGCAGTACTTC. It encodes CASSLFYEQYF. The rearrangement uses TRBV11-2 and TRBJ2-7, with no clear D. Germline V gene data show CDR1 as SGHAT and CDR2 as FQNNGV. This CDR3 region has 11 residues. V lost 2 bases and J lost 3, with 2 bases in between.

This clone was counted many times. CDR3 in amino acids: CASSRLGLGYTF. As DNA, the CDR3 is TGTGCCAGCAGCAGACTGGGGTTGGGCTACACCTTC. The chain couples TRBV9 to TRBJ1-2; D is unresolved. The CDR3 has 12 residues. The V gene lost 4 bases and the J gene lost 8 bases, with 12 bases spanning the gap. CDR1 is SGDLS and CDR2 is YYNGEE in the germline V gene.

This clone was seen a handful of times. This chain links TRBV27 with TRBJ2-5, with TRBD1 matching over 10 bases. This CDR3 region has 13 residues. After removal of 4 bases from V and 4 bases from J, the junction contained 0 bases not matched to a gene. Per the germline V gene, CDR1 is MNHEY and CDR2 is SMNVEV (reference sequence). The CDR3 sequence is CASSWDRGETQYF. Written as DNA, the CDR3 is TGTGCCAGCAGTTGGGACAGGGGAGAGACCCAGTACTTC.

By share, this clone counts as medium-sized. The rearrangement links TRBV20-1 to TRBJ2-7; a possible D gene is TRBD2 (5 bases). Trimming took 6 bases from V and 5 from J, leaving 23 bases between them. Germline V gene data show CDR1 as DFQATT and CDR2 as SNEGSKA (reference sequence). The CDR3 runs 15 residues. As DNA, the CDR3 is TGCAGTGCCCGGACGAGTGAGGGTTTCTTTCACGAGCAGTACTTC. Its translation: CSARTSEGFFHEQYF.

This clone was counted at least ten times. The CDR3 coding sequence is TGTGCCAGCAGCGTAGGAGCGGGAGGGCCAATAGATACGCAGTATTTT. Amino acid sequence: CASSVGAGGPIDTQYF. The V gene is TRBV9, the J gene TRBJ2-3; 10 bases line up with TRBD2. Germline CDR1 is SGDLS and CDR2 is YYNGEE. The length of the CDR3 is 16 residues. With V trimmed by 0 bases and J by 5 bases, 6 bases remained unmatched. The entire variable domain, with the rest obtained from reference TRBV9 and TRBJ2-3, is as follows: DSGVTQTPKHLITATGQRVTLRCSPRSGDLSVYWYQQSLDQGLQFLIQYYNGEERAKGNILERFSAQQFPDLHSELNLSSLELGDSALYFCASSVGAGGPIDTQYFGPGTRLTVL.

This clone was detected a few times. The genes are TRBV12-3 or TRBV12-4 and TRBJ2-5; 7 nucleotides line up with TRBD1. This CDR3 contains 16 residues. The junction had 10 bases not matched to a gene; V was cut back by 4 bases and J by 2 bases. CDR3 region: CASSSGTDLLQETQYF. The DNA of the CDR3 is TGTGCCAGCAGTTCCGGGACAGACCTTTTACAAGAGACCCAGTACTTC.

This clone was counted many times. The CDR3 sequence is CASTTDRNTGELFF. The CDR3 DNA reads as TGTGCCAGCACCACGGACCGGAACACCGGGGAGCTGTTTTTT. The V call is TRBV2, the J call TRBJ2-2; D call uncertain. Germline CDR1 SNHLY, CDR2 FYNNEI. V was clipped by 7 bases and J by 1 base, with 10 bases between them. This CDR3 comprises 14 residues.

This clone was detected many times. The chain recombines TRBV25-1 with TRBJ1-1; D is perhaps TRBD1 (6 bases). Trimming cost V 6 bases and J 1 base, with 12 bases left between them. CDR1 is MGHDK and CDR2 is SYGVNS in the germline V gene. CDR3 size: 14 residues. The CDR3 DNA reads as TGTGCCAGCAGCAACAGGGAGGCGAACACTGAAGCTTTCTTT. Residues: CASSNREANTEAFF.

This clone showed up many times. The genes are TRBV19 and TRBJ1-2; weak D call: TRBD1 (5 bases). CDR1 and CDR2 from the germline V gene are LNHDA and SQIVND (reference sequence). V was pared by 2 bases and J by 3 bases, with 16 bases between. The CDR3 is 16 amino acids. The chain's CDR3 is CASSIRPGFHDYGYTF. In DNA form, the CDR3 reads TGTGCCAGTAGTATAAGGCCAGGGTTCCATGACTATGGCTACACCTTC.

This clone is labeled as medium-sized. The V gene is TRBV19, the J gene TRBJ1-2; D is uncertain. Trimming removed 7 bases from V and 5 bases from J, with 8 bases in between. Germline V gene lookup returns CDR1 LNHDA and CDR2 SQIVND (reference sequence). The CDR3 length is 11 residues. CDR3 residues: CASTPRYGYTF. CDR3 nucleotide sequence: TGTGCCAGTACCCCAAGGTATGGCTACACCTTC.

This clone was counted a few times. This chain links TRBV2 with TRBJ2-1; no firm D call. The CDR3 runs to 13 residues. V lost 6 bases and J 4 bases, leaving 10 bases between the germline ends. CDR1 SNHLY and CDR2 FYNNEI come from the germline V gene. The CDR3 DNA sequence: TGTGCCAGCAGAGGCCTAGGTTACAATGAGCAGTTCTTC. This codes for CASRGLGYNEQFF.

CDR3 protein: CASTQRAGGVVYEQFF. DNA of the CDR3: TGTGCCAGCACCCAAAGGGCGGGGGGGGTCGTCTATGAGCAGTTCTTC. The V gene is TRBV27, the J gene TRBJ2-1; TRBD2 matches at 9 bases. Germline lookup yields CDR1 MNHEY and CDR2 SMNVEV (reference sequence). V lost 7 bases to trimming and J lost 8 bases; unmatched junction nucleotides: 15. The CDR3 is 16 residues long.

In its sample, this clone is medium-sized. CDR3 in DNA: TGCAGTGCTAGAGAGCAGGTAGCTAGCTCCTACAATGAGCAGTTCTTC. Amino acid sequence: CSAREQVASSYNEQFF. The chain carries TRBV20-1 and TRBJ2-1; no firm D call. This CDR3 contains 16 residues. The germline V and J ends were trimmed by 0 bases and 0 bases, with 12 bases remaining between them. Germline lookup yields CDR1 DFQATT and CDR2 SNEGSKA (reference sequence).

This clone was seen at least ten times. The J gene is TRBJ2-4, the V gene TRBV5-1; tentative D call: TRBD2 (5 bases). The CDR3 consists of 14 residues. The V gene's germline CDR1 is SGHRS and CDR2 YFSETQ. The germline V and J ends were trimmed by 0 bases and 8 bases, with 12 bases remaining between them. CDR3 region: CASSLDGKEDIQYF. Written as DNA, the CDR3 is TGCGCCAGCAGCTTGGATGGGAAGGAGGACATTCAGTACTTC.

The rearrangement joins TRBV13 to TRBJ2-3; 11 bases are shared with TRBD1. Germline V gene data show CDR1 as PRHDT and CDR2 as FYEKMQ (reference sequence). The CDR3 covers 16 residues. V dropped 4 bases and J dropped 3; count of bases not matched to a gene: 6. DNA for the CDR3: TGTGCCAGCAGCTCTACCGGGACAGGGGGGACAGATACGCAGTATTTT. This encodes CASSSTGTGGTDTQYF.

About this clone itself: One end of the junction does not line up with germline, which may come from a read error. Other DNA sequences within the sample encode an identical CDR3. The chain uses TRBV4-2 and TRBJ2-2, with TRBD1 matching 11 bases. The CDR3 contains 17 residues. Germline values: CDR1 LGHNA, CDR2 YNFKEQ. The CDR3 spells CASTKDRGPLVAGELFF. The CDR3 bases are TGTGCCAGCACCAAGGACAGGGGGCCTTTAGTTGCCGGAGAGCTGTTTTTT.

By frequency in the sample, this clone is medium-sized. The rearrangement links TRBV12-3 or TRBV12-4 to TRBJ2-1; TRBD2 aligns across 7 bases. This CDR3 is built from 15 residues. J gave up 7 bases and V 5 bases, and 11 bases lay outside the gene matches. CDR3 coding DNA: TGTGCCAGCAGTAGACACCCAGCGGGAATGAATGAGCAGTTCTTC. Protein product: CASSRHPAGMNEQFF.